The 12 T cell receptor beta chains listed next were all sequenced from one sample in a study of cytomegalovirus exposure and HLA in healthy donors. The PCR used 60 Vbeta and 13 Jbeta primers. TCRdb's copy holds only in-frame clones and misses some; the assay was immunoSEQ multiplex PCR. The sample has around 160,000 clones; about 75% are singletons. The specimen was PBMCs. The origin of the receptors is a man aged 18 to 29 in good health and CMV-seropositive.

As concerns this clone: The junction does not match germline at one end; this may be a read error. The same CDR3 can be traced to other DNA sequences in this sample. V usage is TRBV6-6 and J usage is TRBJ1-1; unclear D gene. The germline CDR1 and CDR2 sequences are MNHNY and SVGAGI (reference sequence). The CDR3 is made up of 12 amino acids. CDR3 in DNA: TGTGCCAGCAGTTCGAGAAGAACTGAGGCTTTCTTT. Protein product: CASSSRRTEAFF.

The J gene is TRBJ1-2, the V gene TRBV6-1; no clear D. The CDR3 spans 13 residues. From germline, CDR1 is MNHNS and CDR2 SASEGT. V lost 3 bases, J lost 4 bases, and 9 bases lay in between. CDR3 in DNA: TGTGCCAGCAGTGAGGAGGGTACCTATGGCTACACCTTC. Residues: CASSEEGTYGYTF.

This chain joins TRBV29-1 and TRBJ1-2; TRBD1 matches 8 bases. Per the germline V gene, CDR1 is SQVTM and CDR2 is ANQGSEA. The CDR3 length is 16 residues. The J segment lost 4 bases and the V segment lost 4 bases, leaving 14 bases of the junction unmatched. The CDR3 sequence: CSVVPTQGARSYGYTF. The DNA for the CDR3 is TGCAGCGTTGTTCCAACGCAGGGGGCCAGGAGCTATGGCTACACCTTC.

The J gene is TRBJ1-1, the V gene TRBV29-1; the match to TRBD1 covers 12 bases. J was trimmed by 6 bases and V by 1 base; bases with no gene match: 15. This CDR3 is built from 18 residues. The germline CDR1 and CDR2 sequences are SQVTM and ANQGSEA. CDR3 sequence reads: CSVEGPGQGAAGKAEAFF. The CDR3 DNA reads TGCAGCGTTGAAGGCCCGGGACAGGGGGCGGCCGGGAAGGCTGAAGCTTTCTTT.

This clone was recorded once. The gene calls are TRBV11-2 and TRBJ2-1; 11 positions agree with TRBD2. The junction had 2 bases not matched to a gene; V was cut back by 1 base and J by 6 bases. Germline-derived CDR1 and CDR2 are SGHAT and FQNNGV. CDR3 length: 15 residues. CDR3 nucleotides: TGTGCCAGCAGCTTAGGTAGCGGGGGGGGCAATGAGCAGTTCTTC. Its translation: CASSLGSGGGNEQFF.

The J gene is TRBJ1-5, the V gene TRBV27; no clear D. This CDR3 spans 13 amino acids. Germline V lookup: CDR1 MNHEY, CDR2 SMNVEV (reference sequence). Trimming removed 2 bases from V and 4 bases from J, with 6 bases in between. The CDR3 nucleotides read TGTGCCAGCAGTTTAAGCAGGAATCAGCCCCAGCATTTT. This encodes CASSLSRNQPQHF.

The V and J genes are TRBV11-3 and TRBJ2-3; 11 positions match TRBD2. The CDR3 covers 19 residues. The germline V gene encodes CDR1 SGHNT and CDR2 YENEEA. V shed 5 bases, J shed 3 bases, and the junction held 16 bases outside the gene matches. CDR3 in DNA: TGTGCCAGCAGCCCCCGACTAGCGGGATCTAAGGAGGGAACAGATACGCAGTATTTT. Its protein product is CASSPRLAGSKEGTDTQYF.

The chain links TRBV7-9 to TRBJ2-1; 15 bases fit TRBD2. V lost 5 bases to trimming and J lost 10 bases; unmatched junction nucleotides: 3. The CDR3 sequence is 14 residues long. Per germline, CDR1 SEHNR and CDR2 FQNEAQ (reference sequence). CDR3 coding DNA: TGTGCCAGCAGCCTGGGACTAGCGGGAGGCGAGCAGTTCTTC. Amino acid sequence: CASSLGLAGGEQFF.

The V gene is TRBV6-5, the J gene TRBJ1-2, with TRBD1 matching over 7 bases. Trimming cost V 0 bases and J 2 bases; bases outside gene matches: 3. In germline, CDR1 is MNHEY, CDR2 SVGAGI. There are 15 residues in the CDR3. The CDR3 DNA sequence: TGTGCCAGCAGTTACTCTATAGGGGGCAACTATGGCTACACCTTC. Residues: CASSYSIGGNYGYTF.

The rearrangement joins TRBV7-6 to TRBJ2-2; 11 positions agree with TRBD1. The V gene end was trimmed by 5 bases and the J gene end by 4 bases; junction bases not matched to a gene: 6. Germline V gene data show CDR1 as SGHVS and CDR2 as FNYEAQ. The CDR3 is 16 residues long. The CDR3 region is CASSQGQGASTGELFF. In nucleotides, the CDR3 is TGTGCCAGCAGCCAAGGACAGGGGGCCAGCACCGGGGAGCTGTTTTTT.

The chain's CDR3 is CANAREEGDTQYF. The CDR3 region has the DNA TGTGCCAACGCCCGGGAAGAAGGAGATACGCAGTATTTT. This chain links TRBV2 with TRBJ2-3; TRBD2 is a possible D gene (5 bases). Germline V gives CDR1 SNHLY, CDR2 FYNNEI. Trimming left V 10 bases short and J 5 bases short, with 16 bases between. There are 13 residues in the CDR3.

The chain recombines TRBV2 with TRBJ1-1; D is uncertain. With 9 bases removed from V and 0 bases from J, the gap between germline ends came to 5 bases. Germline V gene lookup returns CDR1 SNHLY and CDR2 FYNNEI. The CDR3 length is 11 residues. As DNA, the CDR3 is TGTGCCAGTACTATGAACACTGAAGCTTTCTTT. This gives the protein CASTMNTEAFF.